The 10 T cell receptor beta chains listed next were all sequenced from one sample in a study of blood T cells in healthy people across ages. Alongside a J-beta primer mix, a sample-barcoded 5' primer served in a second PCR lasting about 7 to 11 cycles. One entry per CDR3 protein, called by TCRdb with MiXCR from the 5' RACE reads. The sample includes hundreds of thousands of distinct CDR3 sequences, around 50% of them seen just once. Specimen: blood. The receptors originated from a woman of 80 years or more in good health.

The chain carries TRBV13 and TRBJ2-1; no clear D. The V gene's germline CDR1 is PRHDT and CDR2 FYEKMQ (reference sequence). The CDR3 spans 13 residues. The ends were cut back, 5 bases at V and 5 bases at J, with 10 bases in the middle. CDR3 sequence (DNA): TGTGCCAGCAGCCAAGACACGCACAATGAGCAGTTCTTC. This translates into CASSQDTHNEQFF.

This chain uses TRBV7-6 with TRBJ1-3; no clear D gene. Trimming cost V 1 base and J 0 bases, with 7 bases left between them. Germline V lookup: CDR1 SGHVS, CDR2 FNYEAQ. This CDR3 region has 15 residues. The CDR3 sequence is CASSLVATSGNTIYF. CDR3 nucleotide sequence: TGTGCCAGCAGCTTAGTGGCGACCTCTGGAAACACCATATATTTT.

A remark on this clonotype: This may arise from a read error, as a much more abundant clone is one base away. This sequence joins TRBV10-3 and TRBJ2-5; D possibly corresponds to TRBD2 (6 bases). Between the trimmed V and J ends, which lost 6 bases and 2 bases, there was a span of 13 bases. The CDR3 sequence is 14 residues long. Germline CDR1 is ENHRY and CDR2 is SYGVKD. The CDR3 sequence: CAIRAEGPQETQYF. CDR3 coding DNA: TGTGCCATCAGGGCGGAGGGACCACAAGAGACCCAGTACTTC.

The gene calls are TRBV5-1 and TRBJ1-2; TRBD1 matches at 9 bases. After removal of 2 bases from V and 6 bases from J, the junction contained 14 bases not matched to a gene. The CDR3 covers 17 residues. Germline V gene lookup returns CDR1 SGHRS and CDR2 YFSETQ. The CDR3 DNA reads as TGCGCCAGCAGCTTCTCCGGGACAGGGCCTTCTTTAGATGGCTACACCTTC. Translated, it gives CASSFSGTGPSLDGYTF.

The V and J genes are TRBV7-9 and TRBJ2-5; 9 nucleotides line up with TRBD1. The end of the DNA is better explained by TRBJ2-7, so the J call may be wrong. The germline V gene has CDR1 SEHNR and CDR2 FQNEAQ (reference sequence). This CDR3 has 15 residues. The CDR3 is CASSGVGTGTYEQYF. The CDR3 DNA is TGTGCCAGCAGCGGAGTCGGGACAGGGACTTACGAGCAGTACTTC.

The gene calls are TRBV7-9 and TRBJ2-1; D not certain. Trimming pared 5 bases from V and 9 bases from J, leaving 20 bases between. CDR1 SEHNR and CDR2 FQNEAQ come from the germline V gene (reference sequence). CDR3 length equals 15 residues. The CDR3 reads CASSQISYELSEQFF. The CDR3 DNA sequence: TGTGCCAGCAGCCAGATCTCGTACGAGCTTAGTGAGCAGTTCTTC.

The J gene is TRBJ1-2, the V gene TRBV10-3; D remains unclear. Between the trimmed V and J ends, which lost 4 bases and 3 bases, there was a span of 15 bases. CDR3 length equals 15 residues. Germline V gives CDR1 ENHRY, CDR2 SYGVKD. CDR3 nucleotides: TGTGCCATCAGTGGGCCAACAGAAAACCACTATGGCTACACCTTC. This translates into CAISGPTENHYGYTF.

This clonotype was counted ten times or more. The rearrangement uses TRBV20-1 and TRBJ2-3, with TRBD1 identical over 9 bases. The CDR3 sequence is 15 residues long. The ends lost 1 base at V and 3 bases at J; junction bases unmatched: 5. Germline assignment: CDR1 DFQATT and CDR2 SNEGSKA (reference sequence). For the CDR3, the DNA is TGCAGTGCTAGAGTCCAGACAGGGGGGACAGATACGCAGTATTTT. Its protein is CSARVQTGGTDTQYF.

The chain links TRBV2 to TRBJ1-1; possibly TRBD1 for D (5 bases). Trimming left V 5 bases short and J 4 bases short, with 11 bases between. Germline V gene sequence: CDR1 SNHLY, CDR2 FYNNEI. There are 13 residues in the CDR3. The CDR3 reads CASSSQGATEAFF. DNA for the CDR3: TGTGCCAGCAGTTCGCAGGGAGCCACTGAAGCTTTCTTT. The whole variable domain, remainder taken from reference TRBV2 and TRBJ1-1, is EPEVTQTPSHQVTQMGQEVILRCVPISNHLYFYWYRQILGQKVEFLVSFYNNEISEKSEIFDDQFSVERPDGSNFTLKIRSTKLEDSAMYFCASSSQGATEAFFGQGTRLTVV.

This rearrangement joins TRBV29-1 to TRBJ2-5, with D perhaps given as TRBD1 or TRBD2 (7 bases each). The J call may be faulty, since TRBJ2-7 better matches the DNA end. Germline-derived CDR1 and CDR2 are SQVTM and ANQGSEA. This CDR3 contains 12 residues. This chain's CDR3 is CSVSQGGREQYF. In nucleotides, the CDR3 is TGCAGCGTTTCCCAGGGGGGGCGCGAGCAGTACTTC.